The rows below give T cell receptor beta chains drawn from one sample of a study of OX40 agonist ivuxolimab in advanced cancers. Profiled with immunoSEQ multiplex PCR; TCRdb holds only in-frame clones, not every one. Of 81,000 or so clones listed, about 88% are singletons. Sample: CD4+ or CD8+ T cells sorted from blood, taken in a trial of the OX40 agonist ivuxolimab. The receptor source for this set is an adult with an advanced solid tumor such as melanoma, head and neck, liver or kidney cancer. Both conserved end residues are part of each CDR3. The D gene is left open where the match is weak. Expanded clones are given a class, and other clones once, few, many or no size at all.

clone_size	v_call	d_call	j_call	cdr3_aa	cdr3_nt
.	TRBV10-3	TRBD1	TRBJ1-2	CAITPGGAGYTF	TGTGCCATCACCCCAGGGGGGGCTGGCTACACCTTC
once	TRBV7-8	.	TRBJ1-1	CASSLTDTEAFF	TGTGCCAGCAGCTTAACGGATACTGAAGCTTTCTTT
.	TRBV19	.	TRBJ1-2	CASNQGTRLYGYTF	TGTGCCAGTAATCAGGGAACTAGGCTCTATGGCTACACCTTC
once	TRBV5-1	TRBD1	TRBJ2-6	CASSLPGQGSGANVLTF	TGCGCCAGCAGCTTGCCGGGACAGGGCTCTGGGGCCAACGTCCTGACTTTC
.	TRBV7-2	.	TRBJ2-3	CASSGRGQFTDTQYF	TGTGCCAGCAGCGGAAGGGGACAATTCACAGATACGCAGTATTTT
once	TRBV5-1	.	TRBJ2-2	CASSPAGVANTGELFF	TGCGCCAGCAGCCCCGCCGGCGTCGCGAACACCGGGGAGCTGTTTTTT
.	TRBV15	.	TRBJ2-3	CATSRVVSSRDTQYF	TGTGCCACCAGCAGGGTCGTGAGTTCAAGAGATACGCAGTATTTT
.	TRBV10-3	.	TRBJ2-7	CAISEQGWGAKSSYEQYF	TGTGCCATCAGTGAGCAGGGGTGGGGGGCAAAAAGCTCCTACGAGCAGTACTTC
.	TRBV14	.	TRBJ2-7	CASSPMGSGALHEQYF	TGTGCCAGCAGTCCTATGGGTAGCGGAGCCCTCCACGAGCAGTACTTC
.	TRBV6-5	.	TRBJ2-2	CASIGPNTGELFF	TGTGCCAGCATAGGACCGAACACCGGGGAGCTGTTTTTT
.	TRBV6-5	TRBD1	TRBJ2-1	CASRRDRGRVEQFF	TGTGCCAGCAGACGGGACAGGGGGCGCGTCGAGCAGTTCTTC
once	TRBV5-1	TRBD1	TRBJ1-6	CASRLTGHNSPLHF	TGCGCCAGCAGGTTGACAGGGCATAATTCACCCCTCCACTTT
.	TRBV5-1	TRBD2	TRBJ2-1	CASRPTGTSGDAEQFF	TGCGCCAGCAGACCAACCGGGACTAGTGGGGATGCTGAGCAGTTCTTC
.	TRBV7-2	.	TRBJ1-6	CASSLGDGSRALHF	TGTGCCAGCAGCTTAGGGGACGGGTCTCGAGCCCTCCACTTT
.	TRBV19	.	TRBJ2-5	CASSLRVRETQYF	TGTGCCAGTAGTCTTAGGGTGCGGGAGACCCAGTACTTC
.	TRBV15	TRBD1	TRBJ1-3	CATSRGPGGIDTIYF	TGTGCCACCAGCAGAGGCCCAGGGGGCATAGACACCATATATTTT
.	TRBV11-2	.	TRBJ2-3	CASSLSTDTQYF	TGTGCCAGCAGCCTAAGCACAGATACGCAGTATTTT
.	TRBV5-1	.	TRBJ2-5	CASSPTGPEMETQYF	TGCGCCAGCAGCCCCACCGGCCCGGAGATGGAGACCCAGTACTTC
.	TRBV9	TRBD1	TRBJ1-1	CASSATGGTEAFF	TGTGCCAGCAGCGCTACAGGGGGGACTGAAGCTTTCTTT
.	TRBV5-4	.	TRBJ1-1	CASSLDRAHTEAFF	TGTGCCAGCAGCTTGGATAGGGCTCACACTGAAGCTTTCTTT
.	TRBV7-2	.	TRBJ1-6	CASSLGGSYNSPLHF	TGTGCCAGCAGCTTGGGGGGTTCCTATAATTCACCCCTCCACTTT
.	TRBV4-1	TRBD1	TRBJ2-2	CASSRGTAADGELFF	TGCGCCAGCAGCCGTGGGACAGCGGCAGACGGGGAGCTGTTTTTT
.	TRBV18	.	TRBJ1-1	CASSPLVSFAEAFF	TGTGCCAGCTCACCCCTTGTGAGTTTCGCTGAAGCTTTCTTT
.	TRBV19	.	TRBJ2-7	CASSMGQVGHYEQYF	TGTGCCAGTAGTATGGGCCAAGTAGGGCACTACGAGCAGTACTTC
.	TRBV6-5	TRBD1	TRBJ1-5	CASSRQGFSQPQHF	TGTGCCAGCAGCCGACAGGGTTTCAGTCAGCCCCAGCATTTT
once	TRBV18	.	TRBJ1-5	CASSPGLGSNQPQHF	TGTGCCAGCTCACCAGGGTTGGGTAGCAATCAGCCCCAGCATTTT
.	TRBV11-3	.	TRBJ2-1	CASRRRLGRPYNEQFF	TGTGCCAGCCGACGGAGACTCGGACGTCCCTACAATGAGCAGTTCTTC
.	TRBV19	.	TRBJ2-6	CASNPPAGYGVLTF	TGTGCCAGTAACCCCCCGGCAGGGTACGGCGTCCTGACTTTC
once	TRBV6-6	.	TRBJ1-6	CASSYSRRSPLHF	TGTGCCAGCAGTTACTCAAGAAGGTCACCCCTCCACTTT
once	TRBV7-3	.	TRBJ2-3	CASSLVGQFTDTQYF	TGTGCCAGCAGCTTAGTTGGACAGTTCACAGATACGCAGTATTTT
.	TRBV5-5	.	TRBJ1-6	CASSLGATNSPLHF	TGTGCCAGCAGCTTGGGGGCCACCAATTCACCCCTCCACTTT
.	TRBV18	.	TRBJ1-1	CASSPGVNTEAFF	TGTGCCAGCTCACCAGGGGTAAACACTGAAGCTTTCTTT
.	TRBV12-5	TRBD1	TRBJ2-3	CASGSGDSPRDTQYF	TGTGCTAGTGGTTCAGGGGACAGCCCTCGGGATACGCAGTATTTT
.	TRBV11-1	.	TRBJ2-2	CASSRGGLIGELFF	TGTGCCAGCAGCCGAGGAGGGCTTATAGGGGAGCTGTTTTTT
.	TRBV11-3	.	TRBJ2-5	CASSLEGVETQYF	TGTGCCAGCAGCTTAGAGGGGGTGGAGACCCAGTACTTC
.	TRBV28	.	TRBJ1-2	CASSSTPAGTEGYTF	TGTGCCAGCAGTTCGACCCCCGCCGGGACGGAGGGCTACACCTTC
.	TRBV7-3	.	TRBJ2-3	CASSPSGVPTDTQYF	TGTGCCAGCAGCCCCTCTGGGGTTCCCACAGATACGCAGTATTTT
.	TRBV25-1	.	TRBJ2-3	CASSERKEGTQYF	TGTGCCAGCAGTGAAAGGAAAGAGGGTACGCAGTATTTT
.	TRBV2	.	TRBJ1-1	CASELGRNTEAFF	TGTGCCAGCGAATTAGGCAGGAACACTGAAGCTTTCTTT
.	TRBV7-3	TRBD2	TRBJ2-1	CASSTGLADNEQFF	TGTGCCAGCAGCACCGGACTAGCGGACAATGAGCAGTTCTTC
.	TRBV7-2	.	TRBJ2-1	CASSLGNTVNEQFF	TGTGCCAGCAGCTTAGGTAATACAGTCAATGAGCAGTTCTTC
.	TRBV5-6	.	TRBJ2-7	CASSLTSTEQYF	TGTGCCAGCAGCCTGACTAGTACCGAGCAGTACTTC
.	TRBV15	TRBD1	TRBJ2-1	CATSRRQGRQGQFF	TGTGCCACCAGCAGAAGACAGGGTCGGCAAGGGCAGTTCTTC
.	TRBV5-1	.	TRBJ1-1	CASSLDRANTEAFF	TGCGCCAGCAGCTTGGACAGGGCGAACACTGAAGCTTTCTTT
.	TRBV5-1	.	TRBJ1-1	CASSLERQPNTEAFF	TGCGCCAGCAGCTTGGAACGACAGCCGAACACTGAAGCTTTCTTT
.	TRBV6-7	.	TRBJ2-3	CASSRRTDTQYF	TGTGCCAGCAGCCGACGCACAGATACGCAGTATTTT
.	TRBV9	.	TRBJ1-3	CASSPGTSSGNTIYF	TGTGCCAGCAGCCCCGGGACAAGCTCTGGAAACACCATATATTTT
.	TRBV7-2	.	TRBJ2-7	CASSPHRDSNHQYF	TGTGCCAGCAGCCCCCACAGGGACTCCAACCACCAGTACTTC
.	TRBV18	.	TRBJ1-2	CASSPTALVDYGYTF	TGTGCCAGCTCACCGACTGCTTTGGTAGACTATGGCTACACCTTC
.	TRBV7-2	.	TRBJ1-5	CASSLRSGRNQPQHF	TGTGCCAGCAGCTTACGTTCTGGTCGCAATCAGCCCCAGCATTTT
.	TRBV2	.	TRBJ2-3	CASSEDDTDTQYF	TGTGCCAGCAGTGAAGACGACACAGATACGCAGTATTTT
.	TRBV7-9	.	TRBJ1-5	CASSSGAQPQHF	TGTGCCTCGAGTTCAGGCGCTCAGCCCCAGCATTTT
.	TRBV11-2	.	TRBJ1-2	CASSLDPLNYGYTF	TGTGCCAGCAGCTTAGATCCACTCAACTATGGCTACACCTTC
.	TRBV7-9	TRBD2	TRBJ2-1	CASPGGGSYNEQFF	TGTGCCAGCCCCGGGGGGGGATCCTACAATGAGCAGTTCTTC
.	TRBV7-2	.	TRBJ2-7	CASSTEFSYEQYF	TGTGCCAGCAGCACCGAATTCTCCTACGAGCAGTACTTC
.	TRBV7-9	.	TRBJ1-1	CASNLQTGGNTEAFF	TGTGCCAGCAACCTCCAGACAGGCGGTAACACTGAAGCTTTCTTT
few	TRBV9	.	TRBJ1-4	CASSAKPYEKLFF	TGTGCCAGCAGCGCCAAGCCTTATGAAAAACTGTTTTTT
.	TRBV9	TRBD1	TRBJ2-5	CASSAPTGGLQETQYF	TGTGCCAGCAGCGCCCCGACAGGGGGCCTACAAGAGACCCAGTACTTC
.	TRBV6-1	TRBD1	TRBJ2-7	CASTTGSALNEQYF	TGTGCCAGCACGACAGGGAGTGCCCTAAACGAGCAGTACTTC